A single sample gave rise to the 9 T cell receptor beta chains below, sequenced in a study of blood T cells in healthy people across ages. A J-beta primer mix and a sample-barcoded 5' primer were used in a second PCR of roughly 6 to 11 cycles. TCRdb re-called the 5' RACE reads with MiXCR, one entry per CDR3 protein. Among 850,000 to 950,000 distinct CDR3 sequences listed, under 35% were seen once. The material sequenced was blood. These receptors were collected from a woman older than 75 in good health.

This clonotype was counted many times. V usage is TRBV25-1 and J usage is TRBJ2-5; 9 nucleotides match TRBD2. The J segment lost 0 bases and the V segment lost 0 bases, leaving 2 bases of the junction unmatched. The CDR3 is 16 residues long. Germline V CDR1 and CDR2: MGHDK, SYGVNS. CDR3 in DNA: TGTGCCAGCAGTGAATATCTAGCGGGGCACCAAGAGACCCAGTACTTC. This codes for CASSEYLAGHQETQYF.

Comments on this clonotype: A much larger clone is a single base away; this may be a read error. This rearrangement joins TRBV6-2 or TRBV6-3 to TRBJ2-5; 9 bases are shared with TRBD1. The junction had 16 bases not matched to a gene; V was cut back by 6 bases and J by 11 bases. Germline CDR1 and CDR2: MNHEY and SVGEGT. This CDR3 has 15 amino acids. In DNA, the CDR3 is TGTGCCAGCAGGCTCCGACAGGGGGTAAGGAATGAGCAGTACTTC. Translated: CASRLRQGVRNEQYF.

The gene calls are TRBV7-9 and TRBJ2-5; D remains ambiguous. Deletions cut 5 bases from V and 5 bases from J, with 15 bases between. Germline V gene data show CDR1 as SEHNR and CDR2 as FQNEAQ (reference sequence). There are 14 residues in the CDR3. This CDR3 reads CASSQELRGETQYF. In nucleotides, the CDR3 is TGTGCCAGCAGCCAGGAGCTGCGTGGGGAGACCCAGTACTTC.

This clonotype was seen ten or more times. The chain carries TRBV5-1 and TRBJ2-3; either TRBD1 or TRBD2 may supply D (6 bases each). The CDR3 has 14 residues. V lost 4 bases and J 4 bases, leaving 13 bases between the germline ends. The germline V gene encodes CDR1 SGHRS and CDR2 YFSETQ. The CDR3 loop is CASSGPEGADTQYF. DNA for the CDR3: TGCGCCAGCAGCGGGCCGGAGGGGGCAGATACGCAGTATTTT.

This clonotype was detected ten times or more. The chain recombines TRBV30 with TRBJ2-6; the D is unclear. Trimming stripped 1 base from V and 8 bases from J, with 9 bases between. Germline V CDR1 and CDR2: GTSNPN, SVGIG (reference sequence). The CDR3 is 13 residues long. DNA for the CDR3: TGTGCCTGGAGTGGCTTCACTACCAACGTCCTGACTTTC. It translates to CAWSGFTTNVLTF. Drawing the rest from reference TRBV30 and TRBJ2-6, the complete variable domain is SQTIHQWPATLVQPVGSPLSLECTVEGTSNPNLYWYRQAAGRGLQLLFYSVGIGQISSEVPQNLSASRPQDRQFILSSKKLLLSDSGFYLCAWSGFTTNVLTFGAGSRLTVL.

On this clonotype: A much larger clone differs by one base, so this may be a read error. The chain joins TRBV2 to TRBJ1-2, with 9 bases fitting TRBD1. Germline values: CDR1 SNHLY, CDR2 FYNNEI. V lost 2 bases and J lost 6; bases outside the gene matches: 4. The CDR3 is 14 residues long. The CDR3: CASSELGQGHGYTF. The CDR3, as DNA: TGTGCCAGCAGTGAATTGGGACAGGGCCATGGCTACACCTTC.

This clonotype was observed a few times. The chain couples TRBV6-2 or TRBV6-3 to TRBJ2-3, with 7 bases aligning to TRBD2. The germline CDR1 and CDR2 sequences are MNHEY and SVGEGT. V gave up 6 bases and J gave up 2 bases; unmatched junction bases: 14. This CDR3 comprises 17 residues. The CDR3 DNA reads as TGTGCCAGCAGCACGCTCCATACGGGGGGAATCACAGATACGCAGTATTTT. This sequence encodes CASSTLHTGGITDTQYF.

Written as DNA, the CDR3 is TGTGCCAGCAGCCACGGGACAAACCAAGAGACCCAGTTCTTC. It specifies CASSHGTNQETQFF. This chain uses TRBV9 with TRBJ2-1; maybe TRBD1 (6 bases). Germline loops: CDR1 SGDLS, CDR2 YYNGEE. This CDR3 has 14 amino acids. V shed 4 bases and J shed 13 bases, with 21 bases lying between them.

Concerning this clonotype itself: A much more abundant neighbour one base away suggests this may be a read error. The chain recombines TRBV27 with TRBJ2-4; D possibly matches TRBD1 or TRBD2 (5 bases each). CDR1 and CDR2 from the germline V gene are MNHEY and SMNVEV (reference sequence). This CDR3 is 15 amino acids long. CDR3 DNA sequence: TGTACCAGCACTCTGAGGGCGGCAGGGCAGTGGCCCCAGTACTTC. Protein: CTSTLRAAGQWPQYF.